This T cell receptor beta chain was found in a study of T cell responses to AZD1222 COVID-19 vaccine (dated by TCRdb to about 2021). Regarding the complete study: AZD1222 recipients whose second dose came at about 4 weeks and those whose second dose came at about 12 weeks were combined into one group, since spike-specific TCR depth and breadth did not differ between the two schedules. Trial participants were enrolled by age into subgroups of 18-55, 56-69 and 70-plus years, and around 150, 28 and 57 TCR-sequenced participants, respectively, were included in these subgroups. TCR sequencing was performed for some 250 trial participants, of whom around 200 were given two doses of AZD1222 and some 25 were given two doses of MenACWY control vaccine. The paper as a whole reports these results and caveats: A significant rise in spike-specific TCR breadth and depth was observed after two AZD1222 doses relative to day 0 and relative to MenACWY recipients. Epitopes outside the regions mutated in the B.1.351 and B.1.1.7 variants were reportedly recognized by nearly half of the unique spike-specific TCRs. The 56-69-year group was small, and its depth increase did not reach significance, likely because of low power. Only six AZD1222 recipients were SARS-CoV-2 seropositive at baseline, limiting conclusions about previously exposed vaccinees. No day 14 peak-response samples were available, so repertoires were characterized only after the peak T cell response. Most participants were white British and females outnumbered males, and the authors suggested that clonal diversity may have been underestimated. The whole spike protein was spanned by vaccine-associated CD4 TCRs, and dominant responses were seen in regions 160-218 and 743-854.

Interpreted using the paper, the time point label stands for: baseline before first vaccination. The vaccinee samples were drawn from two UK trials, COV001 and COV002, one of which was a single-blind randomized controlled phase 2/3 trial testing AZD1222 (ChAdOx1 nCoV-19) in healthy adults. For TCRbeta chain sequencing, PBMC samples were collected from trial participants at day 0 and at day 28 after the second dose. A note on this clone: Its antigen remains unidentified. The input lacks base qualities; no much larger clone sits a single base away.

The germline V gene encodes CDR1 SEHNR and CDR2 FQNEAQ (reference sequence). Germline trimming: 5 bases from V, 7 bases from J; junction bases outside gene matches: 10. Taken from cysteine to phenylalanine, the CDR3 has 15 residues. Left in the record is the CDR3 DNA by itself, 45 bases read in frame from the first base. The CDR3 regions of human TCRbeta chains were subjected to immunosequencing. In the paper's pipeline: TCRs in the repertoires were matched against a reference library of SARS-CoV-2-specific TCRs that had been generated with the MIRA antigen-specificity platform. Breadth was defined as the fraction of unique TCRs that were SARS-CoV-2-associated. Depth was defined as the fraction of total T cells that were SARS-CoV-2-associated. Using the MIRA data, every spike-specific TCR was mapped to the spike region that the TCR reacted to and assigned to either a CD4 or a CD8 class. Log10-transformed breadth and depth values were compared by one-way ANOVA with Sidak's multiple comparisons tests. TCRdb took over this immuneACCESS table, retaining in-frame rearrangements with V and J assigned. Such tables are incomplete; in checked studies, under half of the missing clones stem from an unresolved V gene, and the remainder is unexplained. V, J and clone size reflect that table, while D and trimming were determined from the DNA. The sample table records roughly 100,000 clones; 89% of these occur just once. The ten largest clones represent 18% of the sample.

This sequence originates from an adult in good health. The starting material was peripheral blood, obtained on day 0 of AZD1222 vaccination. The rearranged segments are TRBV7-9 and TRBJ1-2; a stretch of 10 junction bases matches TRBD1. CDR3 reads: CASSPWVGQGSGYTF. At the DNA level, the sequence is TGTGCCAGCAGCCCATGGGTGGGACAGGGGTCTGGCTACACCTTC.